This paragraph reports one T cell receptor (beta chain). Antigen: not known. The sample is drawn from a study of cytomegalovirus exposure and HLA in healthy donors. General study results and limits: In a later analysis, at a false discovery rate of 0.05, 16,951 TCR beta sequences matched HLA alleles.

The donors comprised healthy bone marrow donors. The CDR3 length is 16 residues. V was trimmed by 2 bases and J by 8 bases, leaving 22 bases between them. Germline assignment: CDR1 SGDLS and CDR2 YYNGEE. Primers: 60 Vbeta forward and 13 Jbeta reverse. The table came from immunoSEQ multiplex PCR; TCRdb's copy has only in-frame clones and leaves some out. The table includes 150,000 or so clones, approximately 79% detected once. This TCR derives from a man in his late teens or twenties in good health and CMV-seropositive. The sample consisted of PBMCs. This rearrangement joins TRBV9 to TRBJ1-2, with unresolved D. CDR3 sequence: CASSVVPDASEGGYTF. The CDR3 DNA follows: TGTGCCAGCAGCGTTGTGCCAGACGCCTCGGAGGGCGGCTACACCTTC.